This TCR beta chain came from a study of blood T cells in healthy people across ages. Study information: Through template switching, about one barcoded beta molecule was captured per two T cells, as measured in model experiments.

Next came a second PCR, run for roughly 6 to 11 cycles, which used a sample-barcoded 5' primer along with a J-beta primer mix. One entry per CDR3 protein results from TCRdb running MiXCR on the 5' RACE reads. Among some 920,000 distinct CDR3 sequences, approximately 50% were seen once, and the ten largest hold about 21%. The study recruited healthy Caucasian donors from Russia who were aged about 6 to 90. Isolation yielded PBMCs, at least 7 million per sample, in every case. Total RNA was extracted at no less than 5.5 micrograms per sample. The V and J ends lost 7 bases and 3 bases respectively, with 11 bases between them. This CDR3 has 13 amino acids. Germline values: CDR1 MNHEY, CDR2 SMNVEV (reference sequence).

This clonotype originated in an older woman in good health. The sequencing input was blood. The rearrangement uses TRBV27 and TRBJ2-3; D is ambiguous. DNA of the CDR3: TGTGCCAGCAAGGTTCACGAAACAGATACGCAGTATTTT. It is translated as CASKVHETDTQYF.